One T cell receptor beta chain is described in this entry. This record belongs to a study of blood T cell repertoires in COVID-19. Study-wide background: Sites in the United States, Italy and Spain provided acute and convalescent COVID-19 samples. PBMCs, B-cell-depleted T cells, or T cells provided the cDNA or gDNA that made up the material.

Germline CDR1 reads LNHDA; CDR2 reads SQIVND (reference sequence). V was trimmed by 2 bases and J by 0 bases, leaving 11 bases between them. This CDR3 is 16 amino acids long. As originally analysed: Estimation of nucleated cell counts was performed using reference gene primer amplification. Sequenced by immunoSEQ multiplex PCR; TCRdb stores in-frame clones only, minus some. V and J calls and clone size come straight from that table; D and trimming were deduced from the DNA. This sample has roughly 230,000 clones, with 80% to 85% found just once. The rearrangement joins TRBV19 to TRBJ2-1, with D possibly TRBD2 on 7 matching bases. The sequence came from a man aged 45-65 years with active or convalescent COVID-19. The specimen was peripheral blood. The CDR3 nucleotides are TGTGCCAGTAGTATATTCGCGGGGGCCTCCTACAATGAGCAGTTCTTC. This encodes CASSIFAGASYNEQFF.